A selection of T cell receptor beta chains follows, all from one sample in a study of PD-L1 blockade in urothelial cancer. Clones were read by immunoSEQ multiplex PCR, and TCRdb kept only the in-frame ones, dropping some. The profile shows about 45,000 clones, 88% of them singletons. The sequenced sample was PBMCs, obtained around atezolizumab (anti-PD-L1) treatment. These receptors were obtained from a man older than 75 with urothelial cancer. The CDR3 runs from the conserved cysteine through the conserved F or W. The order of the fields is D gene, clone size, V gene, J gene, CDR3 protein, CDR3 DNA. The D gene is left open where the match is weak. Expanded clones get a size class; other rows say once, few or many, or leave the size out.

.,.,TRBV19,TRBJ2-1,CATKSVNEQFF,TGTGCCACCAAGTCGGTCAATGAGCAGTTCTTC
TRBD2,.,TRBV5-4,TRBJ2-2,CASSLAGGAGELFF,TGTGCCAGCAGCTTAGCGGGAGGGGCCGGGGAGCTGTTTTTT
TRBD2,.,TRBV4-3,TRBJ2-1,CASSQAAGTSGRSEQFF,TGCGCCAGCAGCCAGGCAGCAGGGACTAGCGGGAGAAGTGAGCAGTTCTTC
.,.,TRBV2,TRBJ1-5,CASSLGDSNQPQHF,TGTGCCAGTAGCTTGGGTGATAGCAATCAGCCCCAGCATTTT
TRBD1,.,TRBV10-2,TRBJ2-3,CASSDPRQGADTQYF,TGCGCCAGCAGTGATCCCAGGCAGGGGGCAGATACGCAGTATTTT
TRBD2,.,TRBV25-1,TRBJ2-7,CASSESPGAGGSYEQYF,TGTGCCAGCAGTGAATCCCCGGGGGCGGGAGGCTCCTACGAGCAGTACTTC
.,.,TRBV14,TRBJ2-1,CASSQDLGGLFYNEQFF,TGTGCCAGCAGCCAAGATCTTGGGGGCCTCTTCTACAATGAGCAGTTCTTC
TRBD2,.,TRBV5-5,TRBJ2-7,CASSLRLAGPYEQYF,TGTGCCAGCAGCCTCAGACTAGCGGGACCCTACGAGCAGTACTTC
TRBD2,.,TRBV5-1,TRBJ2-3,CASSGGGNGDTQYF,TGCGCCAGCAGTGGGGGGGGTAACGGAGATACGCAGTATTTT
.,.,TRBV27,TRBJ1-2,CASSPGQINYGYTF,TGTGCCAGCAGTCCAGGACAGATTAACTATGGCTACACCTTC
.,.,TRBV11-2,TRBJ2-7,CASSLVTGSSYEQYF,TGTGCCAGCAGCTTAGTTACAGGGAGCTCCTACGAGCAGTACTTC
.,.,TRBV19,TRBJ1-2,CASETGRGANYGYTF,TGTGCCAGTGAAACCGGCAGGGGAGCTAACTATGGCTACACCTTC
TRBD2,.,TRBV27,TRBJ2-1,CASSLTGLAGVGRNEQFF,TGTGCCAGCAGTTTGACGGGACTAGCGGGAGTGGGGCGCAATGAGCAGTTCTTC
TRBD1,.,TRBV7-2,TRBJ2-7,CASSLNRGYEQYF,TGTGCCAGCAGCTTAAACAGGGGCTACGAGCAGTACTTC
.,.,TRBV29-1,TRBJ2-3,CSGGRQGTDTQYF,TGCAGCGGGGGGAGACAGGGCACAGATACGCAGTATTTT
.,.,TRBV6-5,TRBJ2-5,CATRRAQETQYF,TGTGCCACCCGGAGGGCCCAAGAGACCCAGTACTTC
.,.,TRBV5-4,TRBJ2-6,CASSPVGQRDVLTF,TGTGCCAGCAGTCCGGTAGGTCAGCGAGACGTCCTGACTTTC
TRBD1,once,TRBV7-9,TRBJ1-4,CASTPTGGNEKLFF,TGTGCCAGCACCCCGACAGGGGGCAACGAAAAACTGTTTTTT
TRBD1,.,TRBV19,TRBJ2-7,CASSPPDRASYEQYF,TGTGCCAGTAGTCCCCCAGACAGGGCCAGCTACGAGCAGTACTTC
TRBD2,.,TRBV7-9,TRBJ2-5,CASRPPTSGLGETQYF,TGTGCCAGCAGACCTCCTACTAGCGGGCTCGGGGAGACCCAGTACTTC
TRBD1,.,TRBV28,TRBJ1-5,CASNPGTVNQPQHF,TGTGCCAGCAACCCTGGGACAGTCAATCAGCCCCAGCATTTT
.,.,TRBV19,TRBJ2-7,CASSRQEGYEQYF,TGTGCCAGTAGTAGGCAAGAGGGCTACGAGCAGTACTTC
TRBD2,.,TRBV30,TRBJ2-2,CAWNSGRAPPGELFF,TGTGCCTGGAATAGCGGGAGGGCCCCCCCCGGGGAGCTGTTTTTT
TRBD2,.,TRBV28,TRBJ2-3,CASSPPSGLTDTQYF,TGTGCCAGCAGCCCACCTAGCGGTCTCACAGATACGCAGTATTTT
.,.,TRBV30,TRBJ1-4,CAWSPGATNEKLFF,TGTGCCTGGAGTCCGGGGGCAACTAATGAAAAACTGTTTTTT
.,.,TRBV5-1,TRBJ2-2,CASRLLPHAGELFF,TGCGCCAGCAGACTGCTCCCTCATGCCGGGGAGCTGTTTTTT
TRBD2,.,TRBV4-2,TRBJ2-3,CASSQEVGTSGRIDTQYF,TGTGCCAGCAGCCAAGAAGTCGGGACTAGCGGGAGAATAGATACGCAGTATTTT
TRBD1,.,TRBV7-8,TRBJ2-7,CASSLGTGSYEQYF,TGTGCCAGCAGCCTGGGGACAGGGAGCTACGAGCAGTACTTC
TRBD1,.,TRBV25-1,TRBJ2-7,CASFPGQLYEQYF,TGTGCCAGCTTCCCGGGACAGCTCTACGAGCAGTACTTC
TRBD1,once,TRBV5-5,TRBJ1-1,CASSLGPDRVFEAFF,TGTGCCAGCAGCTTAGGTCCGGACAGGGTGTTCGAAGCTTTCTTT
TRBD1,few,TRBV19,TRBJ2-7,CASSITGTGTYEQYF,TGTGCCAGTAGTATTACGGGGACAGGGACCTACGAGCAGTACTTC
TRBD1,once,TRBV10-1,TRBJ1-2,CASSPDRVGGYTF,TGCGCCAGCAGTCCGGACAGGGTCGGTGGCTACACCTTC
TRBD1,.,TRBV28,TRBJ2-6,CASSYWTGSSGANVLTF,TGTGCCAGCAGTTACTGGACAGGAAGCTCTGGGGCCAACGTCCTGACTTTC
TRBD1,.,TRBV10-1,TRBJ1-5,CASSEKGNYRGRESNQPQHF,TGCGCCAGCAGTGAAAAGGGCAATTACAGGGGTCGCGAGAGCAATCAGCCCCAGCATTTT
.,.,TRBV5-5,TRBJ1-5,CASRSDIGGNQPQHF,TGTGCCAGCAGATCAGACATAGGGGGCAATCAGCCCCAGCATTTT
.,.,TRBV10-3,TRBJ1-3,CAISEQVLSSGNTIYF,TGTGCCATCAGTGAACAGGTCCTCAGCTCTGGAAACACCATATATTTT
.,.,TRBV18,TRBJ2-5,CASSPGNQETQYF,TGTGCCAGCTCACCCGGGAATCAAGAGACCCAGTACTTC
.,.,TRBV6-6,TRBJ1-2,CASSRRDTSNYGYTF,TGTGCCAGCAGTCGTCGGGACACCAGTAACTATGGCTACACCTTC
TRBD2,.,TRBV7-2,TRBJ2-1,CASRGGAGFYNEQFF,TGTGCCAGCAGAGGCGGAGCGGGATTCTACAATGAGCAGTTCTTC
.,.,TRBV19,TRBJ1-2,CASSRYIQGTEGYTF,TGTGCCAGTAGCCGCTACATTCAGGGTACGGAAGGCTACACCTTC
TRBD1,.,TRBV6-5,TRBJ1-1,CASINRGYTEAFF,TGTGCCAGCATTAACAGGGGCTACACTGAAGCTTTCTTT
TRBD2,.,TRBV10-2,TRBJ2-3,CASSTGTSGNVDTQYF,TGCGCCAGCAGTACCGGGACTAGCGGGAATGTAGATACGCAGTATTTT
.,few,TRBV6-5,TRBJ2-7,CASSDRWSSYEQYF,TGTGCCAGCAGCGACAGGTGGAGCTCCTACGAGCAGTACTTC
.,.,TRBV6-1,TRBJ2-3,CASSEISGVPDTQYF,TGTGCCAGCAGTGAAATCTCGGGTGTCCCAGATACGCAGTATTTT